This TCR beta chain was obtained from a study of cytomegalovirus exposure and HLA in healthy donors. Study results and caveats: Among the most significant clusters, several appeared linked to common viral pathogens in a later analysis. Follow-up analysis later connected one missense variant in DCLRE1C with trimming of TCR beta V- and J-genes.

The PCR was carried out with 60 Vbeta primers and 13 Jbeta primers. TCRdb's copy holds only in-frame clones and misses some; the assay was immunoSEQ multiplex PCR. The sample includes about 160,000 clones, about 79% seen only once; the top ten take around 0.96%. On this clone: Its cognate antigen is unknown.

V lost 0 bases and J lost 1, with 4 bases in between. This CDR3 contains 13 residues. Per the germline V gene, CDR1 is SGHRS and CDR2 is YFSETQ. Source material: PBMCs. This clonotype was obtained from a woman in her fifties or sixties in good health and CMV-seropositive. V is TRBV5-1 and J is TRBJ1-2; D is ambiguous. CDR3 DNA: TGCGCCAGCAGCTTGGACAGTAACTATGGCTACACCTTC. This codes for CASSLDSNYGYTF.